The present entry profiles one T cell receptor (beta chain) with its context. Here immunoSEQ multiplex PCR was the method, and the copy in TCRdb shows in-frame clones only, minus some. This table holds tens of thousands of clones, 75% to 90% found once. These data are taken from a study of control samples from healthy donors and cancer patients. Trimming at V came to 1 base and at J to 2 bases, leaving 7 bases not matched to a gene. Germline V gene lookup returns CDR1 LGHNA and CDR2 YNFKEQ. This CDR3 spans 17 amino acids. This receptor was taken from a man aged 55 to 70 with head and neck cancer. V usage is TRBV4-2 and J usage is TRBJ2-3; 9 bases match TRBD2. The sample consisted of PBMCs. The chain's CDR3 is CASSQGGAGGITDTQYF. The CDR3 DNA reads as TGTGCCAGCAGCCAAGGAGGAGCGGGAGGCATCACAGATACGCAGTATTTT.